The entry below describes one TCR beta chain. Trimming left V 3 bases short and J 4 bases short, with 16 bases between. CDR3 length: 16 amino acids. Germline V CDR1 and CDR2: SNHLY, FYNNEI. These data are taken from a study of CD8+ T cells in alopecia areata. Reverse transcription of extracted RNA yielded cDNA, which provided the sequencing template. The data were produced by immunoSEQ multiplex PCR, yet TCRdb's version contains in-frame clones alone and is incomplete. The sample has about 99,000 clones; around 59% are singletons. The clonotype originates from a human donor in good health. The sample consisted of CD4+ T cells sorted from blood. The chain uses TRBV2 and TRBJ2-1; D ambiguous. The DNA of the CDR3 is TGTGCCAGCAGTGATTTCAGGAGCAAGGATTACAATGAGCAGTTCTTC. Translated, it gives CASSDFRSKDYNEQFF. Supplemented by reference TRBV2 and TRBJ2-1, the full variable domain reads EPEVTQTPSHQVTQMGQEVILRCVPISNHLYFYWYRQILGQKVEFLVSFYNNEISEKSEIFDDQFSVERPDGSNFTLKIRSTKLEDSAMYFCASSDFRSKDYNEQFFGPGTRLTVL.